The T cell receptor beta chain described here comes from a study of control samples from healthy donors and cancer patients. Profiled with immunoSEQ multiplex PCR; TCRdb holds only in-frame clones, not every one. The data contain approximately 180,000 clones, roughly 94% of them singletons. V was pared by 1 base and J by 3 bases, with 8 bases of the junction left unmatched. This CDR3 contains 17 residues. The germline V gene encodes CDR1 SGHVS and CDR2 FQNEAQ. The sequencing input was blood. This clonotype originated in a woman aged 18-29 years in good health. V gene TRBV7-8 combines with J gene TRBJ2-7, with 11 nucleotides matching TRBD1. The CDR3 is CASSLDQGTGGYYEQYF. CDR3 coding DNA: TGTGCCAGCAGCTTAGATCAGGGGACAGGGGGTTACTACGAGCAGTACTTC.